The sample holds a few counts of the clone carrying this T cell receptor (beta chain). As yet, its antigen is unknown. The V end lost 8 bases, the J end lost 2 bases, and 14 bases lay between the germline ends. This CDR3 has 13 residues. CDR1 is DFQATT, CDR2 SNEGSKA, per germline (reference sequence). The sample belongs to a study of T-cell memory formation after mild COVID-19. TCRdb reprocessed the 5' RACE reads with MiXCR, giving one entry per CDR3 protein. The table has around 320,000 distinct CDR3 sequences, approximately 19% seen once. Broader study findings: Shrinking CD4+ clones were chiefly CM and EM; CD8+ ones were chiefly EMRA.

The V gene is TRBV20-1, the J gene TRBJ2-3; tentatively, D is TRBD2 (6 bases). What was sequenced was PBMCs or a T cell subset sorted from them (not recorded which). The TCR was taken from a man aged 18-30 years who had mild COVID-19 (a few samples of this study predate the infection). Cell type and time point are not known. The CDR3 region has the DNA TGCAGTATACCCGGGGGTTCCACAGATACGCAGTATTTT. Translation: CSIPGGSTDTQYF.